This T cell receptor beta chain was retrieved from a study of blood T cells in healthy people across ages. Findings and caveats of the study: Investigators viewed diversity estimates from one million T cells as underestimates, the study reported. It was the long-lived donors that had more naive CD4+ cells and higher diversity than aged donors.

Every donor gave 9 to 10 milliliters of peripheral blood. Isolating PBMCs gave at least 6 million of these cells per sample. As for this clonotype: Its specificity is unknown. Germline is not matched at one junction end, which may reflect a read error.

The CDR3 is made up of 17 amino acids. Germline V gives CDR1 MGHRA, CDR2 YSYEKL. It was with a sample-barcoded 5' primer and a J-beta primer mix that a second PCR of roughly 7 to 12 cycles was run. In TCRdb, the 5' RACE reads were re-called with MiXCR into one record per CDR3 protein. The sample consists of about 1.6 million distinct CDR3 sequences, around 35% of them appearing once. The chain couples TRBV4-1 to TRBJ2-3; 11 bases match TRBD2. Sequencing input: blood. The TCR was taken from a woman aged 30 to 39 in good health. Written as DNA, the CDR3 is TGCGCCAGCAGCCAAGAGACCCTAGCGGGGGGCACAGGTACGCAGTATTTT. Translation gives CASSQETLAGGTGTQYF.